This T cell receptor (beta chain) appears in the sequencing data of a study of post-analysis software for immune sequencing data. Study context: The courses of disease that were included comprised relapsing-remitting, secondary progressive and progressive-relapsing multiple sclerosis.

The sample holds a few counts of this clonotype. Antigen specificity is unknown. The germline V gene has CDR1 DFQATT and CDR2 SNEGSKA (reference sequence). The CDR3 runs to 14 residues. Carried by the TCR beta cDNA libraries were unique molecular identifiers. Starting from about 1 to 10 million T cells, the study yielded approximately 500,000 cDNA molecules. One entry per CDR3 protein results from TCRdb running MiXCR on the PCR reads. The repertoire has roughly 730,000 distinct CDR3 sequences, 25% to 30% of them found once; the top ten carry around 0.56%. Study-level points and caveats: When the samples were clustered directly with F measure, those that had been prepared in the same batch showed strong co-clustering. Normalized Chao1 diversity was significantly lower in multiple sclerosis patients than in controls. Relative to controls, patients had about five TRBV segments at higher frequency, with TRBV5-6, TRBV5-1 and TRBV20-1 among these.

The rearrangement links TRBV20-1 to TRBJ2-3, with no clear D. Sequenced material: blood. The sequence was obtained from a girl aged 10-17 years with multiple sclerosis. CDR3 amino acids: CSRFLAWGTDTQYF. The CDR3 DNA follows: TGCAGCCGATTTTTAGCCTGGGGCACAGATACGCAGTATTTT.